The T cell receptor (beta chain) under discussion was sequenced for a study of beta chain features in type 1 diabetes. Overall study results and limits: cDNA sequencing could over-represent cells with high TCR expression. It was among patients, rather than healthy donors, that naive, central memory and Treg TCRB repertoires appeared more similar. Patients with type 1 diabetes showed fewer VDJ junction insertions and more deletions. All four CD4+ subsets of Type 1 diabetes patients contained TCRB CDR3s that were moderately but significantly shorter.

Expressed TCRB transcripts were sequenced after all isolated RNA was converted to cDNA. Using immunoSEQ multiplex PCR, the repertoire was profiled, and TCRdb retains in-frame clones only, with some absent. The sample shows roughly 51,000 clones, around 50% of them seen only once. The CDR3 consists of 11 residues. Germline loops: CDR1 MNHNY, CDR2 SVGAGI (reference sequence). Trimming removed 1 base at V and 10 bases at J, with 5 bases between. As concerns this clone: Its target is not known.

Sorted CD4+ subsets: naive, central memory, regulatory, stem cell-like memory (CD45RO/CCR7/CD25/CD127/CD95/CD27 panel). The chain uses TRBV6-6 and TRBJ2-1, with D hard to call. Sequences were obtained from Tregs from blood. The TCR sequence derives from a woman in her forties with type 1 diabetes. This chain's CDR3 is CASSYLSEQFF. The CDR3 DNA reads TGTGCCAGCAGTTACTTATCGGAGCAGTTCTTC.